The rows below give T cell receptor beta chains drawn from one sample of a study of T cell repertoires in cytomegalovirus infection. Their specific antigens are unknown. TCRdb re-called the reads through MiXCR, storing one row per CDR3 protein. The data hold about 220,000 distinct CDR3 sequences, with around two fifths observed a single time. The specimen was CD8+ T cells from cultured PBMCs, collected from culture after CMV antigen stimulation. These receptors were taken from a human donor in good health (CMV status not recorded). Some clones in this sample may be carry-over from other donors' samples. CDR3s include the opening cysteine and the closing phenylalanine or tryptophan. A D gene is named only where the DNA matches it firmly. A row's size may be missing; if present it is once, few, many or a size class.

V gene	J gene	clone size	D gene	CDR3 protein	CDR3 DNA
TRBV7-2	TRBJ2-3	NA	NA	CASSPVGGTDTQYF	TGTGCCAGCAGCCCCGTGGGGGGCACAGATACGCAGTATTTT
TRBV10-3	TRBJ1-6	NA	NA	CAISGSGSPLHF	TGTGCCATCAGTGGATCCGGTTCACCCCTCCACTTT
TRBV27	TRBJ2-7	few	NA	CASSLSAGDRAYEQYF	TGTGCCAGCAGTTTATCGGCGGGGGACAGAGCCTACGAGCAGTACTTC
TRBV4-1	TRBJ2-1	few	NA	CASSQVLQSSYNEQFF	TGCGCCAGCAGCCAAGTACTTCAATCGAGTTACAATGAGCAGTTCTTC
TRBV7-8	TRBJ1-1	NA	NA	CASSLVFTTEAFF	TGTGCCAGCAGCTTAGTCTTCACAACTGAAGCTTTCTTT
TRBV20-1	TRBJ1-5	few	TRBD1	CSARDLGTVSQPQHF	TGCAGTGCTAGAGACCTCGGGACAGTATCCCAGCCCCAGCATTTT
TRBV15	TRBJ2-1	few	TRBD1	CATSRPDRGPSGDEQFF	TGTGCCACCAGCAGACCAGACAGGGGCCCCAGCGGTGATGAGCAGTTCTTC
TRBV29-1	TRBJ2-1	once	TRBD2	CSVEGLAGGASYNEQFF	TGCAGCGTTGAAGGACTAGCCGGTGGGGCCTCCTACAATGAGCAGTTCTTC
TRBV27	TRBJ2-1	NA	TRBD2	CASSDPFLAGGPLDEQFF	TGTGCCAGCAGTGACCCCTTTCTTGCGGGAGGGCCCCTCGATGAGCAGTTCTTC
TRBV7-8	TRBJ1-5	many	TRBD1	CASSSAPGQGNSNQPQHF	TGTGCCAGCAGTTCCGCCCCGGGACAGGGGAATAGCAATCAGCCCCAGCATTTT
TRBV19	TRBJ2-1	NA	TRBD2	CASSIGEGNPAYNEQFF	TGTGCCAGTAGTATAGGGGAGGGGAACCCCGCCTACAATGAGCAGTTCTTC
TRBV7-9	TRBJ1-2	few	NA	CASSPKQGSERKNGYTF	TGTGCCAGCAGCCCGAAACAGGGCTCGGAGCGGAAGAATGGCTACACCTTC
TRBV12-3/TRBV12-4	TRBJ2-3	NA	NA	CASSIQKIIDTQYF	TGTGCCAGCAGCATTCAAAAAATAATAGATACGCAGTATTTT
TRBV27	TRBJ1-4	few	TRBD1	CASSSTSTGDGEKLFF	TGTGCCAGCAGTTCGACCTCGACAGGGGATGGTGAAAAACTGTTTTTT
TRBV27	TRBJ2-1	NA	NA	CASSSPEGAGSWFF	TGTGCCAGCAGCTCTCCTGAGGGAGCGGGTTCTTGGTTCTTC
TRBV13	TRBJ2-7	NA	NA	CASSSDGAPTYEQYF	TGTGCCAGCAGCTCCGACGGGGCCCCTACCTACGAGCAGTACTTC
TRBV12-3/TRBV12-4	TRBJ2-1	NA	NA	CASSPRLDYNEQFF	TGTGCCAGCAGTCCGAGGTTGGACTACAATGAGCAGTTCTTC
TRBV27	TRBJ2-5	NA	TRBD2	CASSWGAGEGETQYF	TGTGCCAGCAGTTGGGGTGCGGGAGAAGGAGAGACCCAGTACTTC
TRBV5-1	TRBJ2-7	NA	NA	CASSKEGGFSYEQYF	TGCGCCAGCAGCAAGGAGGGGGGATTTTCCTACGAGCAGTACTTC
TRBV6-5	TRBJ2-3	NA	NA	CASSRGQGGADTQYF	TGTGCCAGCAGCCGAGGACAAGGGGGAGCCGATACGCAGTATTTT
TRBV12-3/TRBV12-4	TRBJ2-7	NA	NA	CASSLQTYEQYF	TGTGCCAGCAGCCTCCAAACCTACGAGCAGTACTTC
TRBV7-6	TRBJ1-1	few	TRBD1	CASSPIRGMNTEAFF	TGTGCCAGCAGCCCCATCAGGGGGATGAACACTGAAGCTTTCTTT
TRBV4-1	TRBJ2-2	NA	NA	CASSQGLVWGLQKAELFF	TGCGCCAGCAGCCAAGGTCTCGTTTGGGGACTTCAAAAAGCGGAGCTGTTTTTT
TRBV27	TRBJ1-5	NA	NA	CASSLRGSPQPQHF	TGTGCCAGCAGTTTACGGGGGTCCCCTCAGCCCCAGCATTTT
TRBV7-2	TRBJ1-5	many	TRBD1	CASSFGTGAVQPQHF	TGTGCCAGCAGCTTTGGGACAGGGGCTGTTCAGCCCCAGCATTTT
TRBV20-1	TRBJ2-3	few	TRBD2	CSASGGAEDTQYF	TGCAGTGCTAGCGGGGGGGCCGAGGATACGCAGTATTTT
TRBV2	TRBJ1-2	NA	NA	CASQTGGQNGYTF	TGTGCCAGTCAGACGGGGGGGCAGAATGGCTACACCTTC
TRBV27	TRBJ2-7	few	TRBD1	CASSWTGEHEQYF	TGTGCCAGCAGTTGGACAGGGGAACACGAGCAGTACTTC
TRBV4-1	TRBJ1-1	NA	NA	CASRETGRLTEAFF	TGTGCCAGCAGAGAGACAGGCAGGTTAACTGAAGCTTTCTTT
TRBV28	TRBJ2-1	NA	NA	CASVPTPGGAYNEQFF	TGTGCCAGCGTTCCGACCCCCGGGGGCGCCTACAATGAGCAGTTCTTC
TRBV5-1	TRBJ1-2	NA	NA	CASNSYQGNYGYTF	TGCGCCAGCAATTCATATCAGGGGAACTATGGCTACACCTTC
TRBV7-6	TRBJ2-2	few	TRBD2	CASSLTSGGNTGELFF	TGTGCCAGCAGCTTAACTAGCGGGGGGAACACCGGGGAGCTGTTTTTT
TRBV6-1	TRBJ2-1	NA	NA	CASSLDGVEQFF	TGTGCCAGCAGTTTGGACGGGGTTGAGCAGTTCTTC
TRBV27	TRBJ1-5	NA	NA	CASSPLGGRAMGQPQHF	TGTGCCAGCAGTCCGCTAGGTGGACGTGCGATGGGTCAGCCCCAGCATTTT
TRBV4-2	TRBJ1-5	few	NA	CASSRGRQPQHF	TGTGCCAGCAGCCGGGGGAGGCAGCCCCAGCATTTT
TRBV6-2/TRBV6-3	TRBJ1-5	NA	NA	CASSYHRVQPQHF	TGTGCCAGCAGTTACCACAGGGTTCAGCCCCAGCATTTT
TRBV27	TRBJ2-5	few	TRBD2	CASSKIAGPPTQYF	TGTGCCAGCAGTAAAATAGCGGGGCCGCCGACCCAGTACTTC
TRBV6-1	TRBJ2-1	NA	NA	CASSLGQGRHGRAVNDQFF	TGTGCCAGCAGCCTTGGACAGGGGAGGCACGGGAGGGCCGTCAATGATCAGTTCTTC
TRBV19	TRBJ2-1	NA	NA	CASSIAQGSYNEQFF	TGTGCCAGTAGTATAGCCCAGGGATCCTACAATGAGCAGTTCTTC
TRBV6-1	TRBJ2-5	NA	TRBD2	CASSRAGGPEETQYF	TGTGCCAGCAGTAGAGCGGGAGGGCCTGAGGAGACCCAGTACTTC
TRBV7-2	TRBJ2-2	NA	NA	CASSFLGRSSGELFF	TGTGCCAGCAGCTTTCTCGGGCGAAGCTCCGGGGAGCTGTTTTTT
TRBV6-1	TRBJ2-1	NA	NA	CASSYAGGVYNEQFF	TGTGCCAGCAGTTACGCGGGTGGGGTCTACAATGAGCAGTTCTTC
TRBV27	TRBJ1-2	few	NA	CASSLARGPYGYTF	TGTGCCAGCAGTCTAGCTCGGGGTCCGTATGGCTACACCTTC
TRBV7-3	TRBJ2-2	NA	NA	CASSLTGSPDTGELFF	TGTGCCAGCAGCTTAACGGGGTCCCCCGACACCGGGGAGCTGTTTTTT
TRBV29-1	TRBJ2-1	few	TRBD1	CSVEGVGQGDNEQFF	TGCAGCGTTGAAGGAGTAGGACAGGGCGACAATGAGCAGTTCTTC
TRBV29-1	TRBJ1-5	NA	TRBD1	CSVGDRDRNQPQHF	TGCAGCGTTGGTGACAGGGACCGCAATCAGCCCCAGCATTTT